This T cell receptor beta chain was obtained from a study of T cells in Graves' hyperthyroidism and ophthalmopathy. Across the whole study: The initial diagnosis was the point when peripheral blood was collected, ahead of any treatment.

Amplification targeted TCR beta CDR3 regions from RNA transcripts. Primed by the HTBI set, a first-round RT-PCR was run on the TCR CDR3. From the multiplex PCR reads, TCRdb called clonotypes with MiXCR, one entry per CDR3 protein. The sample lists roughly 250,000 distinct CDR3 sequences, about a sixth occurring once. This receptor was taken from a woman aged 18 to 35 with Graves' ophthalmopathy. The sample taken for sequencing was blood.

The chain's CDR3 is CASSVTGGLGTDTQYF. The CDR3 DNA is TGTGCCAGTAGCGTTACAGGGGGACTTGGCACAGATACGCAGTATTTT. The V and J genes are TRBV19 and TRBJ2-3; 8 bases are a match to TRBD1. The length of the CDR3 is 16 residues. Germline trimming cut 6 bases from V and 1 base from J; bases unmatched to any gene: 9. Germline CDR1 reads LNHDA; CDR2 reads SQIVND (reference sequence).